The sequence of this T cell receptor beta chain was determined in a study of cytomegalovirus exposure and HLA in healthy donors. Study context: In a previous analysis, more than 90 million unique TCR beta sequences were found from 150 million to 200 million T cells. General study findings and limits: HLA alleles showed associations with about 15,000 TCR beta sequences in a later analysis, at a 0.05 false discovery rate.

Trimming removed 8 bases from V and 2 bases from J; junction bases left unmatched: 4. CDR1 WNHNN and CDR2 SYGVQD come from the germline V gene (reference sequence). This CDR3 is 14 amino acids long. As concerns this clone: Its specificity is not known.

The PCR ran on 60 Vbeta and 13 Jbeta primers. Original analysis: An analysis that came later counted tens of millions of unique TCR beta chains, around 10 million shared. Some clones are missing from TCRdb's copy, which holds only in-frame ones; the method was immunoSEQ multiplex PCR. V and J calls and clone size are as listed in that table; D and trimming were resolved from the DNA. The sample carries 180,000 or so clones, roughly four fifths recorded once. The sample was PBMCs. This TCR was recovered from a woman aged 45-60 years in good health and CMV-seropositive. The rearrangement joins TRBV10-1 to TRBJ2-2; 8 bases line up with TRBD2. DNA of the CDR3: TGCGCCAGCGGCAGCGGGGGAAACACCGGGGAGCTGTTTTTT. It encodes CASGSGGNTGELFF.